This T cell receptor beta chain stems from a study of CD8 T cells in ankylosing spondylitis. Study conclusions and caveats: Clones linked with disease were CD8+ and fairly uncommon in the peripheral blood.

This clonotype was seen ten or more times. Its cognate antigen is unknown. Making use of molecular barcodes, quantitative 5'-RACE generated TCR beta libraries. TCRdb reprocessed the 5' RACE reads with MiXCR, giving one entry per CDR3 protein. The sample records around 150,000 distinct CDR3 sequences, around 17% being singletons. Germline CDR1 SGHRS, CDR2 YFSETQ. Trimming removed 3 bases from V and 6 bases from J; junction bases left unmatched: 4. The CDR3 consists of 14 residues. The V gene is TRBV5-1, the J gene TRBJ2-7; 12 bases agree with TRBD2. The sample taken for sequencing was blood, either unsorted or a sorted T cell fraction (not recorded which). This TCR was sampled from a male donor with ankylosing spondylitis or in good health (not recorded which). The chain's CDR3 is CASSSTSGSGEQYF. The CDR3 DNA reads TGCGCCAGCAGCTCGACTAGCGGGAGTGGCGAGCAGTACTTC.